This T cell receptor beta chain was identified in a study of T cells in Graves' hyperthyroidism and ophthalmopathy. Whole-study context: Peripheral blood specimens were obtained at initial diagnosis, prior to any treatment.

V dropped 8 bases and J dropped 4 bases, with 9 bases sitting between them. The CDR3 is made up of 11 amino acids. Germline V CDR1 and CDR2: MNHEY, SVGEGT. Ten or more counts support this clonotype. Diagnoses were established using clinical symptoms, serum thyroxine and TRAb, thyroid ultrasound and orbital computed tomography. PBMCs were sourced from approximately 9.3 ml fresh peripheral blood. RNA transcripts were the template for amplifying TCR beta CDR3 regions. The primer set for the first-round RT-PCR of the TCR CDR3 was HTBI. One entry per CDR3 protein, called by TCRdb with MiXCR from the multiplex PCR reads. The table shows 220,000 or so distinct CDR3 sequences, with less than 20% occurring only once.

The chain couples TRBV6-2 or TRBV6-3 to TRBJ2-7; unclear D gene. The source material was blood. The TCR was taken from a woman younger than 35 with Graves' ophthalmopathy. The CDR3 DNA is TGTGCCAGCGGGGTTCGGTACGAGCAGTACTTC. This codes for CASGVRYEQYF.